These 16 T cell receptor beta chains came from one sample sequenced in a study of regulatory T cells in long-lasting Graves disease. iRepertoire HTBI primers and Arm-PCR of CDR3 regions built TCR beta libraries. TCRdb processed the multiplex PCR reads anew with MiXCR; each CDR3 protein has one entry. The table has roughly 500,000 distinct CDR3 sequences, around a fifth seen once. The sample's time point: persistent/refractory GD, antithyroid drugs over 5 years with positive TRAb. The TCR library was made from RNA that had been extracted from PBMCs in TRIzol. The source material was peripheral blood mononuclear cells (PBMCs), sampled when the disease was refractory, from a patient treated with antithyroid drugs. These receptors came from a female donor with Graves disease.

This clonotype was detected ten times or more. The chain carries TRBV28 and TRBJ1-1; D is possibly TRBD1 (6 bases). Germline V gene sequence: CDR1 MDHEN, CDR2 SYDVKM. There are 14 residues in the CDR3. Between the trimmed V and J ends, which lost 6 bases and 3 bases, there was a span of 14 bases. In nucleotides, the CDR3 is TGTGCCAGCAGCCCCGGACAGACTTACACTGAAGCTTTCTTT. It specifies CASSPGQTYTEAFF. Combining the CDR3 with reference TRBV28 and TRBJ1-1 gives the whole variable domain DVKVTQSSRYLVKRTGEKVFLECVQDMDHENMFWYRQDPGLGLRLIYFSYDVKMKEKGDIPEGYSVSREKKERFSLILESASTNQTSMYLCASSPGQTYTEAFFGQGTRLTVV.

V is TRBV3-1 and J is TRBJ2-1, with no clear D. CDR1 is LGHDT and CDR2 is YNNKEL in the germline V gene (reference sequence). The CDR3 is 15 residues long. V lost 0 bases to trimming and J lost 6 bases, with 12 bases between them. DNA for the CDR3: TGTGCCAGCAGCCAAGATGTCGGCTTTAGCAATGAGCAGTTCTTC. This sequence encodes CASSQDVGFSNEQFF.

The rearrangement uses TRBV6-5 and TRBJ2-2; D might be TRBD2 (5 bases). The V and J ends lost 0 bases and 12 bases respectively, with 20 bases between them. Germline CDR1 is MNHEY and CDR2 is SVGAGI. CDR3 length: 16 amino acids. CDR3 sequence (DNA): TGTGCCAGCAGTTACTCTCGGGTAGCGAACACCGGAAAGCTGTTTTTT. Its translation: CASSYSRVANTGKLFF.

V and J are TRBV20-1 and TRBJ1-6; TRBD1 is a possible D gene (6 bases). This CDR3 has 15 amino acids. Germline lookup yields CDR1 DFQATT and CDR2 SNEGSKA (reference sequence). V lost 7 bases and J lost 0, with 13 bases in between. CDR3 amino acids: CSVHTGSSYNSPLHF. The CDR3 nucleotides read TGCAGTGTCCACACAGGGAGCTCCTATAATTCACCCCTCCACTTT.

V gene TRBV7-2 combines with J gene TRBJ2-3; D gene uncertain. Germline V gives CDR1 SGHTA, CDR2 FQGNSA. This CDR3 is built from 14 residues. Trimming took off 1 base at V and 2 bases at J, with 7 bases between the two ends. As DNA, the CDR3 is TGTGCCAGCAGCTTAGTACTGACCACAGATACGCAGTATTTT. Translation gives CASSLVLTTDTQYF.

This clonotype turned up a few times. The chain uses TRBV10-3 and TRBJ2-1; the D gene could be TRBD1 or TRBD2 (5 bases each). V lost 4 bases and J 0 bases, leaving 13 bases between the germline ends. Germline V gene sequence: CDR1 ENHRY, CDR2 SYGVKD. This CDR3 comprises 16 residues. The CDR3 loop reads CAISGGDGSSYNEQFF. The CDR3 DNA sequence: TGTGCCATCAGTGGAGGGGACGGAAGCTCCTACAATGAGCAGTTCTTC.

The chain has TRBV4-1 and TRBJ1-6; 8 bases are a match to TRBD1. The CDR3 contains 15 residues. With 8 bases clipped from V and 5 bases from J, the junction kept 8 bases outside the gene matches. Per the germline V gene, CDR1 is MGHRA and CDR2 is YSYEKL. The CDR3 nucleotides read TGCGCCAGCGGAGATCTGACAGGGGATAATTCACCCCTCCACTTT. It specifies CASGDLTGDNSPLHF.

This clonotype has ten or more counts. V usage is TRBV6-1 and J usage is TRBJ1-1, with unresolved D. Germline lookup yields CDR1 MNHNS and CDR2 SASEGT. Trimming removed 5 bases at V and 6 bases at J, with 10 bases between. The CDR3 extends over 12 amino acids. CDR3 residues: CASSRPASEAFF. For the CDR3, the DNA is TGTGCCAGCAGTCGGCCCGCTTCTGAAGCTTTCTTT.

This clonotype was seen many times. The chain recombines TRBV30 with TRBJ2-7, with D hard to call. Trimming shortened V by 0 bases and J by 7 bases, and 10 bases separated the two germline ends. CDR1 GTSNPN and CDR2 SVGIG come from the germline V gene (reference sequence). The CDR3 contains 12 residues. Here the CDR3 reads CAWSVRPREQYF. The CDR3, as DNA: TGTGCCTGGAGTGTAAGGCCGAGGGAGCAGTACTTC.

This clonotype was detected ten times or more. This chain uses TRBV12-5 with TRBJ1-3, with D tentatively TRBD1 (6 bases). CDR1 is LGHNT, CDR2 FRNRAP, per germline. V lost 5 bases, J lost 2 bases, and 19 bases lay in between. This CDR3 is 17 amino acids long. CDR3 amino acids: CASGPDSGGLTGNTIYF. Written as DNA, the CDR3 is TGTGCTAGTGGTCCAGACTCCGGGGGCTTAACTGGAAACACCATATATTTT.

This chain joins TRBV6-2 or TRBV6-3 and TRBJ1-2; a possible D gene is TRBD1 (5 bases). CDR1 and CDR2 from the germline V gene are MNHEY and SVGEGT. The CDR3 loop spans 12 amino acids. V was pared by 8 bases and J by 4 bases, with 11 bases between. CDR3 sequence reads: CASGDGGYGYTF. The CDR3 DNA is TGTGCCAGCGGGGACGGCGGCTATGGCTACACCTTC.

This chain joins TRBV7-8 and TRBJ2-2, with 8 bases matching TRBD1. After removal of 5 bases from V and 5 bases from J, the junction contained 19 bases not matched to a gene. Per the germline V gene, CDR1 is SGHVS and CDR2 is FQNEAQ. This CDR3 is 19 amino acids long. The CDR3 region has the DNA TGTGCCAGCAGCCCAGGGACAGGTGTGTGGAGCGGTGGGACCGGGGAGCTGTTTTTT. It translates to CASSPGTGVWSGGTGELFF.

This clonotype was observed many times. CDR3 coding DNA: TGTGCCAGCAGCCCCGGGACTAGCAGCTCCTACGAGCAGTACTTC. Protein sequence: CASSPGTSSSYEQYF. The chain combines TRBV19 with TRBJ2-7; 9 positions agree with TRBD2. The CDR3 has 15 residues. Germline trimming cut 9 bases from V and 0 bases from J; bases unmatched to any gene: 9. Germline V gives CDR1 LNHDA, CDR2 SQIVND (reference sequence).

The V gene is TRBV11-2, the J gene TRBJ2-6; D unresolved. CDR3 length: 15 residues. The V gene lost 5 bases and the J gene lost 0 bases, with 8 bases spanning the gap. Looked up from germline, CDR1 is SGHAT and CDR2 is FQNNGV. The CDR3 reads CASSPPYSGANVLTF. The CDR3 nucleotides are TGTGCCAGCAGCCCGCCCTACTCTGGGGCCAACGTCCTGACTTTC.

This clonotype has ten or more counts. The V gene is TRBV2, the J gene TRBJ1-5; D possibly corresponds to TRBD1 (5 bases). Trimming took off 0 bases at V and 2 bases at J, with 8 bases between the two ends. Germline V gene lookup returns CDR1 SNHLY and CDR2 FYNNEI. CDR3 length equals 15 residues. The CDR3 loop reads CASSEAARGNQPQHF. CDR3 DNA sequence: TGTGCCAGCAGTGAAGCCGCCAGGGGCAATCAGCCCCAGCATTTT.

The chain uses TRBV28 and TRBJ1-6, with 9 bases fitting TRBD1. The trim removed 6 bases at V and 9 bases at J, leaving 3 bases unmatched. CDR1 MDHEN and CDR2 SYDVKM come from the germline V gene. This CDR3 is 13 amino acids long. The CDR3 protein is CASRDRGGSPLHF. In DNA, the CDR3 is TGTGCCAGCAGGGACAGGGGAGGTTCACCCCTCCACTTT.